Sequencing of this T cell receptor beta chain was carried out in a study of blood T cells in healthy people across ages. Overall study results and limits: Lack of knowledge of donor CMV status possibly confounded expanded clonotype changes. A roughly linear age-dependent decrease characterized TCR beta diversity per million T cells.

As concerns this clonotype: Its antigen remains unidentified.

Peripheral blood from each donor was collected in a volume of about 10 milliliters. CDR1 and CDR2 (germline): MDHEN, SYDVKM. V dropped 3 bases and J dropped 9; count of bases not matched to a gene: 9. The CDR3 covers 15 residues. A second roughly 6 to 12 cycle PCR used barcoded and J-beta primers. One entry per CDR3 protein results from TCRdb running MiXCR on the 5' RACE reads. The sample comprises roughly 2 million distinct CDR3 sequences, around half of which are singletons, and 2% to 2.5% rests with the top ten. The receptor's source is a woman aged 40 to 50 in good health. V usage is TRBV28 and J usage is TRBJ2-1; 9 positions agree with TRBD1. The sequenced sample consisted of blood. CDR3 bases: TGTGCCAGCAGTTTCCCCGGACAGGGGTCGGCTGAGCAGTTCTTC. This encodes CASSFPGQGSAEQFF.